The present entry profiles one TCR beta chain with its context. Produced via immunoSEQ multiplex PCR; TCRdb's table is partial and in-frame only. The sample has tens of thousands of clones; almost 98% are singletons. CDR1 is SGHDT and CDR2 is YYEEEE in the germline V gene. The CDR3 contains 16 residues. V lost 4 bases, J lost 3 bases, and 19 bases lay in between. This record comes from a study of technical replicates of blood from several donors. The TCR comes from a human donor in good health. J is TRBJ1-1 and V is TRBV5-6; no clear D. The specimen sequenced was T cells isolated from PBMCs. CDR3 amino acids: CASSVLVLREHTEAFF. Here the CDR3 DNA reads TGTGCCAGCAGCGTCCTCGTCCTCCGGGAACACACTGAAGCTTTCTTT.